This T cell receptor beta chain was identified during a study of shared clonotypes between healthy human individuals. Notes on the study in general: Around 5% was the fraction of naive CD4 clonotypes found shared across a few donors.

Sequencing used immunoSEQ multiplex PCR; TCRdb keeps in-frame clones, though not all of them. Of roughly 2.4 million clones in the sample, around 95% are singletons; the top ten hold approximately 0.13%. Donors were healthy HIV-negative adults without recently reported acute infections or vaccinations. CDR1 is DFQATT, CDR2 SNEGSKA, per germline (reference sequence). V gave up 6 bases and J gave up 11 bases, with 11 bases separating them. The CDR3 is made up of 11 amino acids. This clone was seen once. Antigen unknown. The sequenced sample was naive CD4+ T cells sorted from blood. Subset defined: CD45RA+ positively selected. The chain joins TRBV20-1 to TRBJ1-6; D may be TRBD1 (6 bases). This TCR came from a man aged 18-30 years in good health. CDR3 DNA sequence: TGCAGTGCCGGGGGCGGGGCACCCCTCCACTTT. Translated: CSAGGGAPLHF.